These 22 T cell receptor beta chains were all obtained from the same sample, sequenced in a study of blood T cell repertoires in COVID-19. Only in-frame clones appear in the TCRdb table, and some are missing; sequencing was by immunoSEQ multiplex PCR. The data hold around 250,000 clones, with around nine tenths observed a single time. The sequencing input was PBMCs or T cells enriched from blood (not recorded which). The source of these receptors is a woman between 40 and 55 years old who had been exposed to COVID-19.

The J gene is TRBJ1-4, the V gene TRBV7-9, with 8 bases that match TRBD1. The CDR3 runs to 16 residues. The germline V gene has CDR1 SEHNR and CDR2 FQNEAQ (reference sequence). The V segment lost 3 bases and the J segment 3 bases; nucleotides outside the gene matches: 6. DNA of the CDR3: TGTGCCAGCAGCTTGTGGACGACAGGGGCTAATGAAAAACTGTTTTTT. Translated: CASSLWTTGANEKLFF. Filled out from reference TRBV7-9 and TRBJ1-4, the complete variable domain reads DTGVSQNPRHKITKRGQNVTFRCDPISEHNRLYWYRQTLGQGPEFLTYFQNEAQLEKSRLLSDRFSAERPKGSFSTLEIQRTEQGDSAMYLCASSLWTTGANEKLFFGSGTQLSVL.

The chain recombines TRBV9 with TRBJ2-7; 7 bases agree with TRBD1. The V gene's germline CDR1 is SGDLS and CDR2 YYNGEE. The V segment lost 3 bases and the J segment 3 bases; nucleotides outside the gene matches: 6. The CDR3 runs to 14 residues. CDR3 region: CASSAKQGFYEQYF. DNA of the CDR3: TGTGCCAGCAGCGCAAAACAGGGGTTCTACGAGCAGTACTTC.

The genes are TRBV27 and TRBJ1-2; 10 bases agree with TRBD1. From germline, CDR1 is MNHEY and CDR2 SMNVEV (reference sequence). The CDR3 sequence is 16 residues long. V dropped 7 bases and J dropped 2; count of bases not matched to a gene: 10. CDR3 sequence reads: CASNTKPGQGNYGYTF. CDR3 in DNA: TGTGCCAGCAATACAAAACCGGGACAGGGGAACTATGGCTACACCTTC.

The V and J genes are TRBV2 and TRBJ2-7; 10 nucleotides align to TRBD2. CDR3 length: 14 amino acids. With V trimmed by 6 bases and J by 4 bases, 6 bases remained unmatched. The germline CDR1 and CDR2 sequences are SNHLY and FYNNEI. DNA for the CDR3: TGTGCCAGCAGAGAGCGGGGGGGCGGATACGAGCAGTACTTC. It specifies CASRERGGGYEQYF.

V and J are TRBV24-1 and TRBJ2-1; 11 bases align to TRBD1. V gave up 1 base and J gave up 6 bases; unmatched junction bases: 1. This CDR3 is 15 amino acids long. Per germline, CDR1 KGHDR and CDR2 SFDVKD. Written as DNA, the CDR3 is TGTGCCACCAGTGATTTAGGGACAGGGGGCAATGAGCAGTTCTTC. Translation gives CATSDLGTGGNEQFF.

About this clone: The junction and the germline gene differ at one end; a read error may be behind it. The chain is built from TRBV6-5 and TRBJ2-5, with D perhaps matching TRBD2 (6 bases). The length of the CDR3 is 12 residues. CDR1 is MNHEY and CDR2 is SVGAGI in the germline V gene. The CDR3 sequence: CASTPWGVGVNF. As DNA, the CDR3 is TGTGCCAGCACCCCCTGGGGGGTGGGGGTAAACTTC.

The J gene is TRBJ1-3, the V gene TRBV9; TRBD1 matches at 7 bases. This CDR3 comprises 16 residues. The trim removed 3 bases at V and 3 bases at J, leaving 9 bases unmatched. Per germline, CDR1 SGDLS and CDR2 YYNGEE. CDR3 sequence reads: CASSDPERGLGNTIYF. The CDR3 bases are TGTGCCAGCAGCGACCCGGAGAGGGGGCTTGGAAACACCATATATTTT.

This chain connects TRBV10-3 to TRBJ2-3; tentatively, D is TRBD1 (5 bases). Trimming removed 4 bases at V and 2 bases at J, with 7 bases between. The germline V gene has CDR1 ENHRY and CDR2 SYGVKD. The length of the CDR3 is 13 residues. The CDR3 sequence: CAISGGLTDTQYF. In DNA, the CDR3 is TGTGCCATCAGTGGGGGCCTCACAGATACGCAGTATTTT.

In DNA form, the CDR3 reads TGCGCCAGCAGCAGAGGGACAGGGGACTATTCACCCCTCCACTTT. Translated: CASSRGTGDYSPLHF. This sequence joins TRBV5-1 and TRBJ1-6; 10 nucleotides align to TRBD1. V lost 4 bases to trimming and J lost 8 bases; unmatched junction nucleotides: 6. The CDR3 is made up of 15 amino acids. Looked up from germline, CDR1 is SGHRS and CDR2 is YFSETQ.

This chain links TRBV6-5 with TRBJ2-5; TRBD2 matches at 13 bases. V gave up 2 bases and J gave up 9 bases; unmatched junction bases: 9. The CDR3 consists of 16 residues. Germline V gene data show CDR1 as MNHEY and CDR2 as SVGAGI. CDR3 in DNA: TGTGCCAGCAGTTACCCGGGACTAGCGGGGACCGGGGCCCAGTACTTC. It translates to CASSYPGLAGTGAQYF.

With respect to this clone: Different DNA sequences within this sample yield the same CDR3. V gene TRBV28 combines with J gene TRBJ2-7, with TRBD1 matching over 7 bases. Trimming took 6 bases from V and 4 from J; bases not matched to a gene: 3. From germline, CDR1 is MDHEN and CDR2 SYDVKM. CDR3 length: 12 residues. The CDR3 DNA is TGTGCCAGCAGCCTACAGGGGTACGAGCAGTACTTC. It codes for CASSLQGYEQYF.

The rearrangement joins TRBV4-3 to TRBJ1-2, with 10 nucleotides matching TRBD1. The germline CDR1 and CDR2 sequences are LGHNA and YSLEER. Trimming at V came to 2 bases and at J to 6 bases, leaving 3 bases not matched to a gene. The CDR3 has 14 amino acids. The CDR3 DNA sequence: TGCGCCAGCAGCCAATCGACAGGGGGCAATGGCTACACCTTC. Protein sequence: CASSQSTGGNGYTF.

This sequence joins TRBV6-1 and TRBJ1-3, with D unresolved. Germline V lookup: CDR1 MNHNS, CDR2 SASEGT. This CDR3 is built from 15 residues. The V end was cut by 2 bases, the J end by 4 bases, with 12 bases between. CDR3 bases: TGTGCCAGCAGTGAAATGGGAGCCGTAGGAAACACCATATATTTT. Translation: CASSEMGAVGNTIYF.

The J gene is TRBJ1-2, the V gene TRBV5-5; 8 bases fit TRBD1. The trim removed 3 bases at V and 2 bases at J, leaving 3 bases unmatched. The germline CDR1 and CDR2 sequences are SGHKS and YYEKEE (reference sequence). The CDR3 totals 14 residues. The CDR3: CASSYGQGNYGYTF. The CDR3 nucleotides are TGTGCCAGCAGCTACGGACAGGGAAACTATGGCTACACCTTC.

This chain uses TRBV19 with TRBJ1-6, with 8 bases identical to TRBD1. The J segment lost 11 bases and the V segment lost 1 base, leaving 4 bases of the junction unmatched. Germline CDR1 and CDR2: LNHDA and SQIVND (reference sequence). This CDR3 is built from 14 residues. The CDR3 sequence: CASSIGTGLAPLHF. CDR3 sequence (DNA): TGTGCCAGTAGTATAGGGACAGGGTTGGCACCCCTCCACTTT. Full variable domain (missing parts from reference TRBV19 and TRBJ1-6): DGGITQSPKYLFRKEGQNVTLSCEQNLNHDAMYWYRQDPGQGLRLIYYSQIVNDFQKGDIAEGYSVSREKKESFPLTVTSAQKNPTAFYLCASSIGTGLAPLHFGNGTRLTVT.

The CDR3 DNA is TGTGCCAGCTCTCTGACAGGGGTCGCTGAAGCTTTCTTT. Translated: CASSLTGVAEAFF. This chain uses TRBV7-9 with TRBJ1-1, with TRBD1 matching 8 bases. Trimming removed 8 bases from V and 6 bases from J; junction bases left unmatched: 8. The CDR3 consists of 13 residues. Germline values: CDR1 SEHNR, CDR2 FQNEAQ (reference sequence).

CDR3 sequence (DNA): TGTGCCAGCAGCTACAGCGGGGGGGGCGATACGCAGTATTTT. Amino acids: CASSYSGGGDTQYF. The chain carries TRBV27 and TRBJ2-3; TRBD2 aligns across 10 bases. CDR1 and CDR2 from the germline V gene are MNHEY and SMNVEV (reference sequence). CDR3 length: 14 residues. The junction had 6 bases not matched to a gene; V was cut back by 6 bases and J by 6 bases.

The chain has TRBV13 and TRBJ1-5; D is unresolved. Germline V gene data show CDR1 as PRHDT and CDR2 as FYEKMQ (reference sequence). V was shortened by 3 bases and J by 0 bases, with 3 bases between the two germline ends. The CDR3 length is 13 residues. CDR3 in DNA: TGTGCCAGCAGCTTCAATAGCAATCAGCCCCAGCATTTT. This encodes CASSFNSNQPQHF.

The J gene is TRBJ1-4, the V gene TRBV10-3; possible D gene TRBD1, 6 bases. Trimming took 8 bases from V and 7 from J, leaving 11 bases between them. The CDR3 extends over 12 amino acids. The germline CDR1 and CDR2 sequences are ENHRY and SYGVKD. As DNA, the CDR3 is TGTGCCATCTCACAGGGAATTGAAAAACTGTTTTTT. It is translated as CAISQGIEKLFF.

This clone appeared a single time. The chain uses TRBV11-2 and TRBJ1-2; TRBD1 might be the D (6 bases). The CDR3 contains 13 residues. In germline, CDR1 is SGHAT, CDR2 FQNNGV. The V and J ends lost 5 bases and 5 bases respectively, with 12 bases between them. Written as DNA, the CDR3 is TGTGCCAGCAGCCGGGACACATCATATGGCTACACCTTC. Translation gives CASSRDTSYGYTF.

The chain couples TRBV3-1 (or the pseudogene TRBV3-2) to TRBJ2-7; no clear D gene. The CDR3 has 14 residues. Trimming took 1 base from V and 0 from J, leaving 7 bases between them. CDR1 LGHDT and CDR2 YNNKEL come from the germline V gene (reference sequence). The CDR3 sequence: CASSQGPSSYEQYF. The CDR3 nucleotides are TGTGCCAGCAGCCAAGGCCCCAGCTCCTACGAGCAGTACTTC.

The sample holds one count of this clone. The chain has TRBV14 and TRBJ1-1; D is unclear. Trimming left V 0 bases short and J 4 bases short, with 9 bases between. The CDR3 is made up of 14 amino acids. Germline-derived CDR1 and CDR2 are SGHDN and FVKESK. The CDR3 DNA sequence: TGTGCCAGCAGCCAAGATTTTTCGGGCACTGAAGCTTTCTTT. It translates to CASSQDFSGTEAFF.